These T cell receptor beta chains were read from a single sample in a study of blood T cell repertoires in COVID-19. Sequencing used immunoSEQ multiplex PCR; TCRdb keeps in-frame clones, though not all of them. The table records about 230,000 clones, about 85% of them present only once. The sample consisted of peripheral blood. Receptors were obtained from an elderly woman with acute or convalescent COVID-19. Each CDR3 is given with its conserved first and last residue. D genes are given only for firm matches. Part of the rows lack a size; the others show once, few, many or a class for expanded clones.

J gene: TRBJ2-3
clone size: .
D gene: .
CDR3 length: 15
V gene: TRBV27
CDR3 DNA: TGTGCCAGCAGAGGGACAAGGGGCTGGGCAGATACGCAGTATTTT
CDR3 protein: CASRGTRGWADTQYF

J gene: TRBJ1-4
clone size: .
D gene: .
CDR3 length: 15
V gene: TRBV6-5
CDR3 DNA: TGTGCCAGCAGTTACGGCAGAGGCGGTAATGAAAAACTGTTTTTT
CDR3 protein: CASSYGRGGNEKLFF

J gene: TRBJ2-1
clone size: .
D gene: .
CDR3 length: 13
V gene: TRBV5-5
CDR3 DNA: TGTGCCAGCAGCTTGGGTCTAGTCAATGAGCAGTTCTTC
CDR3 protein: CASSLGLVNEQFF

J gene: TRBJ1-3
clone size: .
D gene: .
CDR3 length: 18
V gene: TRBV10-3
CDR3 DNA: TGTGCCATCAGTGAGTCGGACTTTCTTACAACTTCTGGAAACACCATATATTTT
CDR3 protein: CAISESDFLTTSGNTIYF

J gene: TRBJ1-2
clone size: .
D gene: .
CDR3 length: 20
V gene: TRBV10-2
CDR3 DNA: TGCGCCAGCAGTGAGTCGAAATCCACACGGGCGGGATGGATTTACTATGGCTACACCTTC
CDR3 protein: CASSESKSTRAGWIYYGYTF

J gene: TRBJ1-4
clone size: .
D gene: .
CDR3 length: 15
V gene: TRBV15
CDR3 DNA: TGTGCCACCAGCAGAGATCAAGGGGATTATGAAAAACTGTTTTTT
CDR3 protein: CATSRDQGDYEKLFF

J gene: TRBJ1-1
clone size: .
D gene: .
CDR3 length: 14
V gene: TRBV5-4
CDR3 DNA: TGTGCCAGCAGCTTGGTGAGTGGGGCCACTGAAGCTTTCTTT
CDR3 protein: CASSLVSGATEAFF

J gene: TRBJ1-6
clone size: .
D gene: .
CDR3 length: 12
V gene: TRBV11-2
CDR3 DNA: TGTGCCAGCAGCTCAGAACCGGGACACCTCCACTTT
CDR3 protein: CASSSEPGHLHF

J gene: TRBJ2-2
clone size: .
D gene: .
CDR3 length: 14
V gene: TRBV5-6
CDR3 DNA: TGTGCCAGCAGCTTAATCCTACTTCCCGGGGAGCTGTTTTTT
CDR3 protein: CASSLILLPGELFF

J gene: TRBJ2-3
clone size: .
D gene: .
CDR3 length: 14
V gene: TRBV11-3
CDR3 DNA: TGTGCCAGCAGCTTAGGGCGGGCACAAGATACGCAGTATTTT
CDR3 protein: CASSLGRAQDTQYF

J gene: TRBJ2-3
clone size: .
D gene: .
CDR3 length: 15
V gene: TRBV10-3
CDR3 DNA: TGTGCCGCAAAAGACAGGAGTGGCAGCACAGATACGCAGTATTTT
CDR3 protein: CAAKDRSGSTDTQYF

J gene: TRBJ1-1
clone size: .
D gene: .
CDR3 length: 13
V gene: TRBV30
CDR3 DNA: TGTGCCTGGACCCGACAGGAATACACTGAAGCTTTCTTT
CDR3 protein: CAWTRQEYTEAFF

J gene: TRBJ1-4
clone size: .
D gene: TRBD1
CDR3 length: 15
V gene: TRBV18
CDR3 DNA: TGTGCCAGCTCACCAACCGGGACAGGGGAGGAAAAACTGTTTTTT
CDR3 protein: CASSPTGTGEEKLFF

J gene: TRBJ1-5
clone size: .
D gene: .
CDR3 length: 14
V gene: TRBV29-1
CDR3 DNA: TGCAGCGTTGGGGGCAGCAGGGAGGGTCAGCCCCAGCATTTT
CDR3 protein: CSVGGSREGQPQHF

J gene: TRBJ1-2
clone size: .
D gene: .
CDR3 length: 14
V gene: TRBV25-1
CDR3 DNA: TGTGCCAGCAGTGGCGGCAGGGTAAGGGGCGGCTACACCTTC
CDR3 protein: CASSGGRVRGGYTF

J gene: TRBJ2-7
clone size: .
D gene: TRBD2
CDR3 length: 16
V gene: TRBV3-1/TRBV3-2
CDR3 DNA: TGTGCCAGCAGCCAAGATGGGAGGGCGACCTATCAGCAGCAGTACTTC
CDR3 protein: CASSQDGRATYQQQYF

J gene: TRBJ2-3
clone size: few
D gene: .
CDR3 length: 13
V gene: TRBV30
CDR3 DNA: TGTGCCTGGACCAGGGATCGCACAGATACGCAGTATTTT
CDR3 protein: CAWTRDRTDTQYF

J gene: TRBJ1-4
clone size: .
D gene: TRBD1
CDR3 length: 16
V gene: TRBV7-9
CDR3 DNA: TGTGCCAGCAGCTCACAGGGGAGCAGGCCGAATGAAAAACTGTTTTTT
CDR3 protein: CASSSQGSRPNEKLFF

J gene: TRBJ2-2
clone size: .
D gene: TRBD1
CDR3 length: 16
V gene: TRBV15
CDR3 DNA: TGTGCCACCAGCAGAGTTGGACAGGTCCGAAGTTGGGAGCTGTTTTTT
CDR3 protein: CATSRVGQVRSWELFF

J gene: TRBJ2-2
clone size: .
D gene: TRBD2
CDR3 length: 17
V gene: TRBV6-6
CDR3 DNA: TGTGCCAGCAGTCCCCGACTAGCGGGAGGGCCGGCCGGGGAGCTGTTTTTT
CDR3 protein: CASSPRLAGGPAGELFF

J gene: TRBJ1-1
clone size: once
D gene: .
CDR3 length: 14
V gene: TRBV2
CDR3 DNA: TGTGCCAGCAGCCGGACGGGGGTCGACACTGAAGCTTTCTTT
CDR3 protein: CASSRTGVDTEAFF

J gene: TRBJ2-7
clone size: .
D gene: .
CDR3 length: 15
V gene: TRBV27
CDR3 DNA: TGTGCCAGCAGGGTGGGGGCCTCCGGCACCTACGAGCAGTACTTC
CDR3 protein: CASRVGASGTYEQYF

J gene: TRBJ2-5
clone size: .
D gene: TRBD1
CDR3 length: 14
V gene: TRBV11-2
CDR3 DNA: TGTGCCAGCAGCATGGGACAGGGGATAGAGACCCAGTACTTC
CDR3 protein: CASSMGQGIETQYF

J gene: TRBJ1-1
clone size: .
D gene: TRBD1
CDR3 length: 16
V gene: TRBV5-1
CDR3 DNA: TGCGCCAGCAGCCTTTCCTCCGGGACAGCGAACACTGAAGCTTTCTTT
CDR3 protein: CASSLSSGTANTEAFF

J gene: TRBJ1-2
clone size: .
D gene: TRBD1
CDR3 length: 15
V gene: TRBV19
CDR3 DNA: TGTGCCAGTACCGACAGGGCCCTCGCTAACTATGGCTACACCTTC
CDR3 protein: CASTDRALANYGYTF

J gene: TRBJ1-3
clone size: .
D gene: .
CDR3 length: 15
V gene: TRBV6-5
CDR3 DNA: TGTGCCAGCAGGCCCGGCGGGGGCTCTGGAAACACCATATATTTT
CDR3 protein: CASRPGGGSGNTIYF

J gene: TRBJ1-1
clone size: .
D gene: TRBD1
CDR3 length: 15
V gene: TRBV9
CDR3 DNA: TGTGCCAGCAGCCCAGAGACAGGGGGCATCGGTGAAGCTTTCTTT
CDR3 protein: CASSPETGGIGEAFF